The present TCR beta chain was sequenced within a study of blood T cell repertoires in COVID-19. Profiling relied on immunoSEQ multiplex PCR, and the TCRdb table lists in-frame clones only, not all of them. The data contain 65,000 to 90,000 clones, over 80% of them singletons. Germline CDR1 is SGHNT and CDR2 is YYREEE (reference sequence). The CDR3 consists of 15 residues. The V gene end was trimmed by 4 bases and the J gene end by 1 base; junction bases not matched to a gene: 4. This TCR was sampled from a woman older than 75 with acute or convalescent COVID-19. Sequencing was done on a sample of peripheral blood. This sequence joins TRBV5-4 and TRBJ2-1; 8 bases are shared with TRBD2. The DNA for the CDR3 is TGTGCCAGCAGCCCGGGAGGGAGGTCCTACAATGAGCAGTTCTTC. Encoded protein: CASSPGGRSYNEQFF.